The text below deals with one T cell receptor beta chain. CDR3 size: 15 residues. Germline loops: CDR1 SGHRS, CDR2 YFSETQ. Trimming took 5 bases from V and 4 from J; bases not matched to a gene: 8. TCRdb's copy holds only in-frame clones and misses some; the assay was immunoSEQ multiplex PCR. This table has about 300,000 clones, 90% to 95% appearing once. The record originates from a study of blood T cell repertoires in COVID-19. For the study at large: Acute-phase and convalescent COVID-19 samples originated in the United States, Italy and Spain.

The source of this sequence is a woman aged 25 to 39 with COVID-19, enrolled during active disease. Material for sequencing was peripheral blood. The chain has TRBV5-1 and TRBJ1-3; TRBD1 matches 8 bases. CDR3 protein: CASRPDRGAGNTIYF. The CDR3 DNA is TGCGCCAGCAGACCAGACAGGGGAGCAGGAAACACCATATATTTT.